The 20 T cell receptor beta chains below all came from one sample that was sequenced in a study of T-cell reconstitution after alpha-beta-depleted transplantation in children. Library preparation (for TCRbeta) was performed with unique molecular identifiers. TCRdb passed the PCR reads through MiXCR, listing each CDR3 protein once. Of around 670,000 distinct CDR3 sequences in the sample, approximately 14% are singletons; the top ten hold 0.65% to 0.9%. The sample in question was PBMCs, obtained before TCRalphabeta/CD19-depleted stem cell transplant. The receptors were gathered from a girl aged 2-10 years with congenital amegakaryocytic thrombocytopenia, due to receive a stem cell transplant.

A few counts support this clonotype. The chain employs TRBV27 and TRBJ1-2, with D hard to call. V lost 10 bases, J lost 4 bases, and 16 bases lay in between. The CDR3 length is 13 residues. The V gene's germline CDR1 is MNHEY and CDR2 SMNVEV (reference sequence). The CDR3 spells CATAREGFYGYTF. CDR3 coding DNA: TGTGCCACCGCCCGGGAGGGTTTCTATGGCTACACCTTC.

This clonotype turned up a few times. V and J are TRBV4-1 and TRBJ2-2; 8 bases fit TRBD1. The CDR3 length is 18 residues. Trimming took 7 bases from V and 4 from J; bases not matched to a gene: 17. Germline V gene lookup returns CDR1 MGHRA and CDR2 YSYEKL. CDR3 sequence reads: CASTLKAYDRGGTGELFF. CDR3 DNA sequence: TGCGCCAGCACGTTGAAGGCCTACGACAGGGGCGGCACCGGGGAGCTGTTTTTT.

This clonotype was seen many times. This CDR3 reads CASSPLRLGTGELFF. CDR3 nucleotide sequence: TGTGCCAGCAGCCCCCTCAGACTTGGGACCGGGGAGCTGTTTTTT. This chain connects TRBV3-1 to TRBJ2-2; D unclear. CDR1 and CDR2 (germline): LGHDT, YNNKEL (reference sequence). V lost 4 bases, J lost 5 bases, and 14 bases lay in between. This CDR3 spans 15 amino acids.

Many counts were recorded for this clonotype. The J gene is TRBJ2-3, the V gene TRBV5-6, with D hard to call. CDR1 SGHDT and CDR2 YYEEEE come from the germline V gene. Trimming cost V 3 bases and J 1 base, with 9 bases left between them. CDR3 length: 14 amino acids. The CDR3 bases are TGTGCCAGCAGCTCTGCCCATGGCACAGATACGCAGTATTTT. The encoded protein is CASSSAHGTDTQYF.

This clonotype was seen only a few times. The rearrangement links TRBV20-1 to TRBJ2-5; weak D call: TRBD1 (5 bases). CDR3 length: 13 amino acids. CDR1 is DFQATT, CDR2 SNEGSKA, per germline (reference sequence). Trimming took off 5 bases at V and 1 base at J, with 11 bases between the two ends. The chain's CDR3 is CSASGHGQETQYF. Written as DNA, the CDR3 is TGCAGTGCTTCCGGACACGGCCAAGAGACCCAGTACTTC.

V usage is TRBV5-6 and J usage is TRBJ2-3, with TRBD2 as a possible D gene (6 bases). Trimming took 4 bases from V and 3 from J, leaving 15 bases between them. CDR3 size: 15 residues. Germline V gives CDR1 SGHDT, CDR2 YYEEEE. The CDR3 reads CASSQEGTITDTQYF. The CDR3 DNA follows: TGTGCCAGCAGCCAGGAGGGAACGATTACAGATACGCAGTATTTT. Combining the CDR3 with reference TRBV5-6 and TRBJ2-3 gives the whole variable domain DAGVTQSPTHLIKTRGQQVTLRCSPKSGHDTVSWYQQALGQGPQFIFQYYEEEERQRGNFPDRFSGHQFPNYSSELNVNALLLGDSALYLCASSQEGTITDTQYFGPGTRLTVL.

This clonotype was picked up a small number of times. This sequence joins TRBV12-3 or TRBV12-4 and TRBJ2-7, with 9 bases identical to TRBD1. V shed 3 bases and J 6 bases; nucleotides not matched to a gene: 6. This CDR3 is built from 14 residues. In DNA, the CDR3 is TGTGCCAGCAGTTTGGCCCGGGACAGGGTCGAGCAGTACTTC. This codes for CASSLARDRVEQYF.

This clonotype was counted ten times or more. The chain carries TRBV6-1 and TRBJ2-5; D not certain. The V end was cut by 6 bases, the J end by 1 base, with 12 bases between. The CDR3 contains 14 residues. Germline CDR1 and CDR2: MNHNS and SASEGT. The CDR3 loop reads CASSSANSQETQYF. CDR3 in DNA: TGTGCCAGCAGCTCAGCAAACAGCCAAGAGACCCAGTACTTC.

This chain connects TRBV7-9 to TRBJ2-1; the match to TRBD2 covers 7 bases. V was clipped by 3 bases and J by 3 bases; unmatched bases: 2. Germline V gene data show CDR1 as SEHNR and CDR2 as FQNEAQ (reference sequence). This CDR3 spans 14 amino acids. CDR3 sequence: CASSFAGDYNEQFF. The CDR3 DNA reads TGTGCCAGCAGCTTCGCGGGAGACTACAATGAGCAGTTCTTC.

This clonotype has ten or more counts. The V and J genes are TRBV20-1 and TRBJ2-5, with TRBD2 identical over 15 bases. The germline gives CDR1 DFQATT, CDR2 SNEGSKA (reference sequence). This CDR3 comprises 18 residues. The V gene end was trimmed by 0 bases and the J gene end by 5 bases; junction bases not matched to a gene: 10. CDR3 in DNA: TGCAGTGCTAGAGACAATGGACTAGCGGGAGGGCTGGACGAGACCCAGTACTTC. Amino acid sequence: CSARDNGLAGGLDETQYF.

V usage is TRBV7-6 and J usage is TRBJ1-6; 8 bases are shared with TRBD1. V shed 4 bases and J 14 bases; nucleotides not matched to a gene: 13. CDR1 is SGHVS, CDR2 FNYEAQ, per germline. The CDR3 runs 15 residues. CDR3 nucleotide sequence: TGTGCCAGCAGCTCCAGGACAGGGCCCAATGTGGCCCTCCACTTT. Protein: CASSSRTGPNVALHF.

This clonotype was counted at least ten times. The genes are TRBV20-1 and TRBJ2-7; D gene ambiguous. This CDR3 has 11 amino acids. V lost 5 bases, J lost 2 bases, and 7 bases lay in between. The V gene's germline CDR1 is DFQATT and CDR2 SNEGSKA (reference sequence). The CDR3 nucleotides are TGCAGTGCTTTTTCCCCCTACGAGCAGTACTTC. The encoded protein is CSAFSPYEQYF.

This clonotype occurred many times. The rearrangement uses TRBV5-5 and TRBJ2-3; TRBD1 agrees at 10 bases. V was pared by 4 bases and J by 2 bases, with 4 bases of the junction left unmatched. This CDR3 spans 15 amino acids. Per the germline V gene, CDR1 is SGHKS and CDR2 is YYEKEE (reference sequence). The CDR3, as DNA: TGTGCCAGCAGCCCAGGGACAGGGGACACAGATACGCAGTATTTT. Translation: CASSPGTGDTDTQYF.

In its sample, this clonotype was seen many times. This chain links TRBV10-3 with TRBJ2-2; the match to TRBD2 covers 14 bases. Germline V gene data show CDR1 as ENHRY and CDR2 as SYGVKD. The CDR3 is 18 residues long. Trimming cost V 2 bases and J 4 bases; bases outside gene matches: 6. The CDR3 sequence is CAISEGGTSGRSTGELFF. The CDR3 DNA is TGTGCCATCAGTGAGGGGGGGACTAGCGGGAGAAGCACCGGGGAGCTGTTTTTT.

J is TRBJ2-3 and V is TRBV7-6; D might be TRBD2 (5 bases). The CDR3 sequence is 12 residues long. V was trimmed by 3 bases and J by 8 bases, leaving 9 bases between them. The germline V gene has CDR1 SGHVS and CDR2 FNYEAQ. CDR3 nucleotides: TGTGCCAGCAGCTTTCGGGGTGGTACGCAGTATTTT. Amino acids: CASSFRGGTQYF.

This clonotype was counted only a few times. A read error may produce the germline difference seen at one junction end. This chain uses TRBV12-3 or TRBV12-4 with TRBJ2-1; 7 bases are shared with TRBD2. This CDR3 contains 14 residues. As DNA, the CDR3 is TGTGCCAGCACCCGACTAGCCTCCGACAATGAGCAGTTCTTC. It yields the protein CASTRLASDNEQFF.

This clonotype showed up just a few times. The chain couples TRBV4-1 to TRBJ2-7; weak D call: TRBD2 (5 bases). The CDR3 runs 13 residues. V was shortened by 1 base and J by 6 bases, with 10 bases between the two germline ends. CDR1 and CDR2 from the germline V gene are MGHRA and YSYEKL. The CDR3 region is CASSQVGSPEQYF. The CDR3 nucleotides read TGCGCCAGCAGCCAAGTTGGGAGCCCCGAGCAGTACTTC.

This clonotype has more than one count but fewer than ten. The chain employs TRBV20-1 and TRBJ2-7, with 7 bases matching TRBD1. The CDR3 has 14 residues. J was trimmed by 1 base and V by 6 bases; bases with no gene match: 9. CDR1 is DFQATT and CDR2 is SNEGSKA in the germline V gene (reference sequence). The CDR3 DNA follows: TGCAGTGCCGAAACCCTACAGGGGTCCTACGAGCAGTACTTC. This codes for CSAETLQGSYEQYF.

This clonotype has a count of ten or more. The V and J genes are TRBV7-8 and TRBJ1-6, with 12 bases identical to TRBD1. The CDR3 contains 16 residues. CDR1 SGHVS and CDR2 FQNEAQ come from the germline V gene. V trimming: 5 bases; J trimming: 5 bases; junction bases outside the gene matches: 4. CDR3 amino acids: CASSLGTGGNNSPLHF. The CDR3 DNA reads TGTGCCAGCAGCCTGGGGACAGGGGGCAATAATTCACCCCTCCACTTT.

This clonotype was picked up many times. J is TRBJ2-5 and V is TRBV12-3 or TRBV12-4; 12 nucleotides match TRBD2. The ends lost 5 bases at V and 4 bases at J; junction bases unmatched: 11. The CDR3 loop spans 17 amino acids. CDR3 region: CASSRRLAGVSRETQYF. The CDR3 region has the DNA TGTGCCAGCAGTAGAAGACTAGCGGGAGTGAGTAGAGAGACCCAGTACTTC.